A single sample gave rise to the 28 T cell receptor beta chains below, sequenced in a study of cytomegalovirus exposure and HLA in healthy donors. The study ran its PCR with 60 Vbeta and 13 Jbeta primers. Clones were sequenced by immunoSEQ multiplex PCR, and TCRdb holds only the in-frame ones, with some missing. The table lists about 100,000 clones, 73% of them singletons. Sequencing was carried out using PBMCs. Receptors were obtained from a man aged 40-49 years in good health and CMV-seronegative.

This clone was seen a single time. The J gene is TRBJ2-5, the V gene TRBV7-9, with 10 bases identical to TRBD1. Trimming at V came to 5 bases and at J to 4 bases, leaving 7 bases not matched to a gene. Germline-derived CDR1 and CDR2 are SEHNR and FQNEAQ (reference sequence). This CDR3 has 15 residues. The CDR3: CASSPGTGVPETQYF. CDR3 in DNA: TGTGCCAGCAGCCCCGGGACAGGGGTCCCAGAGACCCAGTACTTC.

V is TRBV7-9 and J is TRBJ2-5, with no clear D. The CDR3 has 15 residues. The ends were cut back, 3 bases at V and 1 base at J, with 12 bases in the middle. Germline V CDR1 and CDR2: SEHNR, FQNEAQ (reference sequence). CDR3 residues: CASSFNRVGQETQYF. Here the CDR3 DNA reads TGTGCCAGCAGCTTTAATCGCGTCGGCCAAGAGACCCAGTACTTC.

The chain recombines TRBV7-2 with TRBJ1-2, with TRBD1 matching over 7 bases. The CDR3 length is 15 residues. V was clipped by 1 base and J by 8 bases; unmatched bases: 10. Germline CDR1 is SGHTA and CDR2 is FQGNSA. CDR3 sequence (DNA): TGTGCCAGCAGCTTAGGTGGAGGGGGCTCGGAAGGCTACACCTTC. Amino acid sequence: CASSLGGGGSEGYTF.

This clone was recorded a few times. The chain is built from TRBV7-8 and TRBJ1-5; tentative D call: TRBD1 (6 bases). This CDR3 comprises 18 residues. Trimming took 5 bases from V and 9 from J, leaving 29 bases between them. Germline CDR1 is SGHVS and CDR2 is FQNEAQ. The CDR3: CASSPEGVARATLLPQHF. The DNA of the CDR3 is TGTGCCAGCAGCCCAGAGGGGGTGGCCAGGGCCACGTTATTGCCCCAGCATTTT.

This sequence joins TRBV30 and TRBJ2-1, with 8 bases that match TRBD2. V gave up 0 bases and J gave up 1 base; unmatched junction bases: 5. The CDR3 length is 16 residues. Germline values: CDR1 GTSNPN, CDR2 SVGIG (reference sequence). This CDR3 is CAWSVPQRGSYNEQFF. The CDR3 DNA follows: TGTGCCTGGAGTGTTCCCCAGCGGGGGTCCTACAATGAGCAGTTCTTC.

The chain couples TRBV5-1 to TRBJ2-3; tentatively, D is TRBD1 (5 bases). CDR1 and CDR2 (germline): SGHRS, YFSETQ. CDR3 length equals 14 residues. Between the trimmed V and J ends, which lost 0 bases and 9 bases, there was a span of 14 bases. The CDR3 protein is CASSLALQEKTQYF. The CDR3 DNA sequence: TGCGCCAGCAGCTTGGCCCTACAGGAGAAGACGCAGTATTTT. The full variable domain, its missing parts supplied by reference TRBV5-1 and TRBJ2-3, is KAGVTQTPRYLIKTRGQQVTLSCSPISGHRSVSWYQQTPGQGLQFLFEYFSETQRNKGNFPGRFSGRQFSNSRSEMNVSTLELGDSALYLCASSLALQEKTQYFGPGTRLTVL.

V and J are TRBV19 and TRBJ2-1, with unresolved D. Germline CDR1 and CDR2: LNHDA and SQIVND (reference sequence). This CDR3 contains 13 residues. V was shortened by 3 bases and J by 5 bases, with 8 bases between the two germline ends. The CDR3 reads CASSILVNNEQFF. CDR3 DNA: TGTGCCAGTAGTATTTTAGTTAACAATGAGCAGTTCTTC.

The chain has TRBV27 and TRBJ1-1; D gene unclear. Germline V gene data show CDR1 as MNHEY and CDR2 as SMNVEV (reference sequence). The CDR3 loop spans 13 amino acids. The V and J ends lost 3 bases and 1 base respectively, with 6 bases between them. The CDR3 DNA reads TGTGCCAGCAGTTTGGCGGCGAACACTGAAGCTTTCTTT. Its protein product is CASSLAANTEAFF.

The rearrangement links TRBV7-8 to TRBJ2-7, with TRBD2 matching 9 bases. With 1 base clipped from V and 1 base from J, the junction kept 8 bases outside the gene matches. CDR3 length: 17 residues. The V gene's germline CDR1 is SGHVS and CDR2 FQNEAQ. CDR3 coding DNA: TGTGCCAGCAGCTTAGTTGGTAGCGGGGGAATTTCCTACGAGCAGTACTTC. It yields the protein CASSLVGSGGISYEQYF.

The rearrangement uses TRBV4-1 and TRBJ2-2; D is perhaps TRBD2 (5 bases). Between the trimmed V and J ends, which lost 6 bases and 6 bases, there was a span of 17 bases. This CDR3 contains 15 residues. CDR1 and CDR2 (germline): MGHRA, YSYEKL. The CDR3 reads CASSPAVSVAGELFF. CDR3 coding DNA: TGCGCCAGCAGTCCAGCGGTTTCCGTGGCCGGGGAGCTGTTTTTT.

V usage is TRBV5-1 and J usage is TRBJ1-4; D ambiguous. Germline V gene lookup returns CDR1 SGHRS and CDR2 YFSETQ. Trimming took 5 bases from V and 0 from J, leaving 11 bases between them. The CDR3 covers 15 residues. The DNA for the CDR3 is TGCGCCAGCAGGAGAGGCGGTGCAACTAATGAAAAACTGTTTTTT. It yields the protein CASRRGGATNEKLFF.

V and J are TRBV5-6 and TRBJ2-7, with TRBD2 matching 12 bases. This CDR3 region has 14 residues. V lost 3 bases, J lost 3 bases, and 1 base stayed unmatched. Germline assignment: CDR1 SGHDT and CDR2 YYEEEE. The CDR3 here is CASSSSGGGYEQYF. The CDR3 bases are TGTGCCAGCAGCTCTAGCGGGGGGGGCTACGAGCAGTACTTC. Drawing the rest from reference TRBV5-6 and TRBJ2-7, the complete variable domain is DAGVTQSPTHLIKTRGQQVTLRCSPKSGHDTVSWYQQALGQGPQFIFQYYEEEERQRGNFPDRFSGHQFPNYSSELNVNALLLGDSALYLCASSSSGGGYEQYFGPGTRLTVT.

V and J are TRBV28 and TRBJ1-1; D is perhaps TRBD1 (5 bases). CDR3 length: 15 amino acids. Germline CDR1 MDHEN, CDR2 SYDVKM. Trimming stripped 4 bases from V and 3 bases from J, with 15 bases between. The CDR3 DNA reads as TGTGCCAGCAGTTCTGGGGGGATGGGATACACTGAAGCTTTCTTT. This encodes CASSSGGMGYTEAFF.

The V and J genes are TRBV4-1 and TRBJ1-4; D perhaps matches TRBD1 (5 bases). CDR3 length: 16 residues. V gave up 4 bases and J gave up 4 bases, with 16 bases separating them. The germline V gene encodes CDR1 MGHRA and CDR2 YSYEKL. CDR3 DNA sequence: TGCGCCAGCAGCCGTCTCGCAGGGCTTGGTAATGAAAAACTGTTTTTT. Protein product: CASSRLAGLGNEKLFF.

The chain combines TRBV2 with TRBJ2-2, with 7 bases matching TRBD1. The V gene end was trimmed by 6 bases and the J gene end by 3 bases; junction bases not matched to a gene: 7. CDR3 length: 15 amino acids. Germline-derived CDR1 and CDR2 are SNHLY and FYNNEI. The CDR3 is CASRHRDSYTGELFF. The CDR3 DNA is TGTGCCAGCAGACACCGGGACAGTTACACCGGGGAGCTGTTTTTT.

The V and J genes are TRBV6-1 and TRBJ2-3, with 7 bases matching TRBD1. The CDR3 spans 16 residues. V was pared by 2 bases and J by 6 bases, with 11 bases of the junction left unmatched. Germline CDR1 and CDR2: MNHNS and SASEGT. The CDR3, as DNA: TGTGCCAGCAGTGAATACGCTTGGCCAGGGGGTGATACGCAGTATTTT. It encodes CASSEYAWPGGDTQYF.

The V gene is TRBV12-5, the J gene TRBJ2-3; 9 bases align to TRBD2. Per the germline V gene, CDR1 is LGHNT and CDR2 is FRNRAP. The CDR3 is 15 residues long. V lost 7 bases to trimming and J lost 0 bases; unmatched junction nucleotides: 5. This chain's CDR3 is CASVPSGVSTDTQYF. CDR3 sequence (DNA): TGTGCTAGTGTTCCTAGCGGGGTGAGCACAGATACGCAGTATTTT. Variable domain in full (rest from reference TRBV12-5 and TRBJ2-3): DARVTQTPRHKVTEMGQEVTMRCQPILGHNTVFWYRQTMMQGLELLAYFRNRAPLDDSGMPKDRFSAEMPDATLATLKIQPSEPRDSAVYFCASVPSGVSTDTQYFGPGTRLTVL.

V gene TRBV7-9 combines with J gene TRBJ2-2; D ambiguous. The CDR3 totals 15 residues. Trimming pared 3 bases from V and 5 bases from J, leaving 13 bases between. Germline V lookup: CDR1 SEHNR, CDR2 FQNEAQ (reference sequence). The CDR3 here is CASSFELLRTGELFF. In DNA form, the CDR3 reads TGTGCCAGCAGCTTCGAACTGCTGCGGACCGGGGAGCTGTTTTTT.

In DNA, the CDR3 is TGTGCCAGCAGCGTACAGGCCCAATCTGGAAACACCATATATTTT. Protein: CASSVQAQSGNTIYF. The rearrangement joins TRBV9 to TRBJ1-3; no definite D call. This CDR3 has 15 residues. V was pared by 1 base and J by 1 base, with 9 bases between. Per the germline V gene, CDR1 is SGDLS and CDR2 is YYNGEE.

On this clone: Other DNA sequences in this specimen translate into the identical CDR3. This chain links TRBV5-4 with TRBJ1-2; D uncertain. The CDR3 sequence is 14 residues long. Germline lookup yields CDR1 SGHNT and CDR2 YYREEE (reference sequence). Trimming stripped 0 bases from V and 4 bases from J, with 10 bases between. The CDR3 DNA follows: TGTGCCAGCAGCTTGGGGTCAGGCAGCTATGGCTACACCTTC. This gives the protein CASSLGSGSYGYTF.

The chain combines TRBV2 with TRBJ1-5; 9 nucleotides match TRBD1. CDR1 and CDR2 from the germline V gene are SNHLY and FYNNEI. J lost 7 bases, V lost 6 bases, and 7 bases had no gene match. There are 14 residues in the CDR3. The CDR3 spells CASRDTGGGQPQHF. The CDR3 DNA reads TGTGCCAGCAGGGACACAGGGGGCGGACAGCCCCAGCATTTT.

The rearrangement joins TRBV6-5 to TRBJ1-2; D remains ambiguous. The CDR3 sequence is 12 residues long. V was clipped by 4 bases and J by 10 bases, with 13 bases between them. From germline, CDR1 is MNHEY and CDR2 SVGAGI. This chain's CDR3 is CASSSPRGNYTF. The CDR3 DNA follows: TGTGCCAGCAGTTCTCCTAGAGGGAACTACACCTTC.

The chain joins TRBV27 to TRBJ1-3; maybe TRBD1 (5 bases). Looked up from germline, CDR1 is MNHEY and CDR2 is SMNVEV (reference sequence). This CDR3 comprises 14 residues. V was pared by 2 bases and J by 6 bases, with 11 bases between. The CDR3 is CASSLRGDPNTIYF. CDR3 nucleotide sequence: TGTGCCAGCAGTTTACGGGGGGACCCAAACACCATATATTTT.

This rearrangement joins TRBV5-1 to TRBJ1-6, with 7 bases identical to TRBD1. Germline CDR1 SGHRS, CDR2 YFSETQ. V lost 2 bases to trimming and J lost 2 bases; unmatched junction nucleotides: 4. This CDR3 has 16 amino acids. Here the CDR3 reads CASSFGQGAYNSPLHF. In nucleotides, the CDR3 is TGCGCCAGCAGCTTTGGTCAGGGGGCCTATAATTCACCCCTCCACTTT.

V gene TRBV27 combines with J gene TRBJ2-3; 9 positions match TRBD1. Trimming took 7 bases from V and 6 from J; bases not matched to a gene: 8. Germline V gives CDR1 MNHEY, CDR2 SMNVEV (reference sequence). The CDR3 length is 14 residues. The CDR3 DNA sequence: TGTGCCAGCACTCCGACAGGGGGGGCGGATACGCAGTATTTT. Protein product: CASTPTGGADTQYF.

The rearrangement joins TRBV4-1 to TRBJ2-5; 10 bases are a match to TRBD1. This CDR3 contains 18 residues. CDR1 MGHRA and CDR2 YSYEKL come from the germline V gene. V lost 3 bases, J lost 2 bases, and 12 bases stayed unmatched. The CDR3 nucleotides read TGCGCCAGCAGCCACTTAGACAGGGGGCGGGGGAAACAAGAGACCCAGTACTTC. Translation: CASSHLDRGRGKQETQYF.

This clone has just one count. The chain has TRBV7-8 and TRBJ2-5; 8 bases are shared with TRBD2. The CDR3 consists of 14 residues. The J segment lost 0 bases and the V segment lost 5 bases, leaving 2 bases of the junction unmatched. The germline V gene has CDR1 SGHVS and CDR2 FQNEAQ. The CDR3 loop reads CASSPGGDQETQYF. DNA for the CDR3: TGTGCCAGCAGCCCCGGGGGGGACCAAGAGACCCAGTACTTC.

Turning to this clone: The junction differs from germline at one of its ends, possibly a read error. The chain combines TRBV15 with TRBJ2-5; 7 nucleotides match TRBD2. CDR1 and CDR2 from the germline V gene are LNHNV and YYDKDF (reference sequence). The CDR3 consists of 17 residues. The CDR3 DNA reads as TGTGGCACCAGCAGAGATCTCTGGTCGCGGGGGCAAGAGACCCAGTACTTC. It encodes CGTSRDLWSRGQETQYF.